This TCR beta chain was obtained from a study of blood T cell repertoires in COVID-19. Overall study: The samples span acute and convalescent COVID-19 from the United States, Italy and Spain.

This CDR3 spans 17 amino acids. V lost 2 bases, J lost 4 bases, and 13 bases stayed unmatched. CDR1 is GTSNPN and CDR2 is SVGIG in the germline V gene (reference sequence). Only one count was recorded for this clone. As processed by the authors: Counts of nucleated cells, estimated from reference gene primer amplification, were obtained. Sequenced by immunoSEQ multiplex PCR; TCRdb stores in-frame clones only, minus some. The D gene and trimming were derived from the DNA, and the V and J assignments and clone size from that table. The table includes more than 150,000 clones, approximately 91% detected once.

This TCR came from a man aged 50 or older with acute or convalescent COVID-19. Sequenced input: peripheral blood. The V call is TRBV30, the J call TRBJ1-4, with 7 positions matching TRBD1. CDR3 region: CAWSNTTGTADNEKLFF. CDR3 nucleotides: TGTGCCTGGAGTAACACGACCGGGACAGCAGATAATGAAAAACTGTTTTTT. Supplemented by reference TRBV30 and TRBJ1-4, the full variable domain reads SQTIHQWPATLVQPVGSPLSLECTVEGTSNPNLYWYRQAAGRGLQLLFYSVGIGQISSEVPQNLSASRPQDRQFILSSKKLLLSDSGFYLCAWSNTTGTADNEKLFFGSGTQLSVL.